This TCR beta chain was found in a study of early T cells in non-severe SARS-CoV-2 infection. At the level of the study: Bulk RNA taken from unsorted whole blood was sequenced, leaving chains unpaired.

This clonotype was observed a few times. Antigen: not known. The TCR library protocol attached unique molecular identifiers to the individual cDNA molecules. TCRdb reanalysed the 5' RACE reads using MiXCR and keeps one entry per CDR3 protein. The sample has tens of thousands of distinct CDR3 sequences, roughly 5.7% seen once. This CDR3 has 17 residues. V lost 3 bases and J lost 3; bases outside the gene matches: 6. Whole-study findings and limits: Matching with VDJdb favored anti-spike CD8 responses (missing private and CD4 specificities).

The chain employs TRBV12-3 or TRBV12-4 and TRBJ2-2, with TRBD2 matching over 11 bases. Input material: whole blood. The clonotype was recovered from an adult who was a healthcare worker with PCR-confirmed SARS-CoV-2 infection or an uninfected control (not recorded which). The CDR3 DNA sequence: TGTGCCAGCAGTTTCCCGGGACTAGCGGCTTACACCGGGGAGCTGTTTTTT. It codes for CASSFPGLAAYTGELFF.